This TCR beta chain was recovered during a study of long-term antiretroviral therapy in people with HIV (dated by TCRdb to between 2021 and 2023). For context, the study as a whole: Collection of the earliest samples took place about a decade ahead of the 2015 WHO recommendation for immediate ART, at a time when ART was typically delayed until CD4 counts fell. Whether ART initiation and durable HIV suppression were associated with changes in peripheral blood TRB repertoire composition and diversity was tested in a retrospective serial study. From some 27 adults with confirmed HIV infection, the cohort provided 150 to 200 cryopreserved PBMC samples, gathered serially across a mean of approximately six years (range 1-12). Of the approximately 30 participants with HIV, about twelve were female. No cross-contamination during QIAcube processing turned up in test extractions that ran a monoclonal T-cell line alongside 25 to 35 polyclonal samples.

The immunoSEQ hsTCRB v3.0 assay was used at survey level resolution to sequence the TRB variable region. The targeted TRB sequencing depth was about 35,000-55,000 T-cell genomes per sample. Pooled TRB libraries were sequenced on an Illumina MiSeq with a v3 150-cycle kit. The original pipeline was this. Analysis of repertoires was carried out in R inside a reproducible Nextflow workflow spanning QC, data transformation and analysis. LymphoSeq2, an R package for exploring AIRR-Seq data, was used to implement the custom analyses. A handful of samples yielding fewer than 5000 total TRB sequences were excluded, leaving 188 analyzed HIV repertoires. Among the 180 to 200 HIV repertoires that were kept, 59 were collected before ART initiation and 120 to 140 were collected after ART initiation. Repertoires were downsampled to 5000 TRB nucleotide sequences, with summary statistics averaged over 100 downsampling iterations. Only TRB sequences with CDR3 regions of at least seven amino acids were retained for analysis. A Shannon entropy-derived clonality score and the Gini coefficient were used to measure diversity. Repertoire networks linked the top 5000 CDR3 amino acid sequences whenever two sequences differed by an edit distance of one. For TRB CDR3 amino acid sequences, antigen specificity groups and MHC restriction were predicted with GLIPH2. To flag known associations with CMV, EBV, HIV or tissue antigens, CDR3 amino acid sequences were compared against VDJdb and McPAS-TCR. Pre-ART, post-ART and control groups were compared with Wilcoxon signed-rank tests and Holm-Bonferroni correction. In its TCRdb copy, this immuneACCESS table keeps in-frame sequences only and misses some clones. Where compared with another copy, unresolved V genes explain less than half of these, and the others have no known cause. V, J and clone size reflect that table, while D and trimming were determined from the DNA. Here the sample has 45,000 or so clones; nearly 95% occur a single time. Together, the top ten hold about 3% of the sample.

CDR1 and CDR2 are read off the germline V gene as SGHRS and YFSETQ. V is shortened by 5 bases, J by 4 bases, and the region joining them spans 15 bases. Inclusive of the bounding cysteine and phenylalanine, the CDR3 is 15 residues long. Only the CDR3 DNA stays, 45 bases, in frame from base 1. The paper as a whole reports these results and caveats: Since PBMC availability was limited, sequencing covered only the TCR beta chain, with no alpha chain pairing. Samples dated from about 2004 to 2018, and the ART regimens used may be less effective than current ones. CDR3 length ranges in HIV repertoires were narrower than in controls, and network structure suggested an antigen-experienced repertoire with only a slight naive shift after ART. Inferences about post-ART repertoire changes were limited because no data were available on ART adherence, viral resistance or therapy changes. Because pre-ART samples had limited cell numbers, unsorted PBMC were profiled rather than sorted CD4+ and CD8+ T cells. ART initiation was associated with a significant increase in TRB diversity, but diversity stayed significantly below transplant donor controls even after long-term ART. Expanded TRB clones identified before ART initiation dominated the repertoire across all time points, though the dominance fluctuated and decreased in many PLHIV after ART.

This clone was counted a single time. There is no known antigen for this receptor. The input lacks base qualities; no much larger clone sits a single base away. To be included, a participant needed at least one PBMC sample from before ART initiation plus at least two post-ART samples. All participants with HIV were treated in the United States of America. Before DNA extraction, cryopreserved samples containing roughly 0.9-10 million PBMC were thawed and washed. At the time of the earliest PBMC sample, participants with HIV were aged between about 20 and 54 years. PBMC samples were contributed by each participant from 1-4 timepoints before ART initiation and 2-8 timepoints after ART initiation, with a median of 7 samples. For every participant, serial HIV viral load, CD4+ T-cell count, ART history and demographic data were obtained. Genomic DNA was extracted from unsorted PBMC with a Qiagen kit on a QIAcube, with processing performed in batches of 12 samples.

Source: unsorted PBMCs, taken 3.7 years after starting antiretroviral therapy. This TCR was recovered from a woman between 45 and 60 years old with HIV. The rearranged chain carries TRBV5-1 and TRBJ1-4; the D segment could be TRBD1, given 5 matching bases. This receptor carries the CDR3 CASRTGQNFNEKLFF. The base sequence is TGCGCCAGCAGGACGGGGCAGAACTTTAATGAAAAACTGTTTTTT.